Below are 32 T cell receptor beta chains sequenced from a single sample in a study of beta chain features in type 1 diabetes. Investigators reverse transcribed all isolated RNA, so they sequenced expressed TCRB transcripts. TCRdb keeps only in-frame clones here, not all; method: immunoSEQ multiplex PCR. The sample lists some 410,000 clones, roughly an eighth occurring once. The sequenced sample was naive CD4+ T cells from blood. These receptors came from a woman between 18 and 29 years old in good health.

The chain uses TRBV5-1 and TRBJ2-2, with D perhaps TRBD1 (6 bases). Germline V gene lookup returns CDR1 SGHRS and CDR2 YFSETQ. The CDR3 runs to 14 residues. Between the trimmed V and J ends, which lost 1 base and 6 bases, there was a span of 10 bases. The CDR3 here is CASSLNTGPGELFF. In nucleotides, the CDR3 is TGCGCCAGCAGCTTGAATACAGGGCCCGGGGAGCTGTTTTTT.

This clone was found a few times. Other nucleotide sequences in the sample specify the same CDR3. The chain joins TRBV2 to TRBJ2-4; D is possibly TRBD1 or TRBD2 (6 bases each). This CDR3 region has 15 residues. The V gene lost 8 bases and the J gene lost 0 bases, with 14 bases spanning the gap. The germline CDR1 and CDR2 sequences are SNHLY and FYNNEI. This chain's CDR3 is CASHLRGLAKNIQYF. The CDR3 coding sequence is TGTGCCAGCCACCTCCGGGGGCTAGCCAAAAACATTCAGTACTTC.

V usage is TRBV6-5 and J usage is TRBJ2-1, with D maybe TRBD2 (6 bases). The CDR3 spans 15 residues. V was trimmed by 6 bases and J by 9 bases, leaving 21 bases between them. CDR1 and CDR2 from the germline V gene are MNHEY and SVGAGI. The CDR3 nucleotides read TGTGCCAGCAGCCTCGGGGCCCGGGGGAATGGTGAGCAGTTCTTC. Its protein product is CASSLGARGNGEQFF.

In this sample, this clone turned up a few times. This chain links TRBV7-9 with TRBJ2-5; D perhaps matches TRBD2 (5 bases). Looked up from germline, CDR1 is SEHNR and CDR2 is FQNEAQ (reference sequence). The length of the CDR3 is 16 residues. Deletions cut 3 bases from V and 1 base from J, with 15 bases between. Here the CDR3 reads CASSFPLGRGQETQYF. The CDR3 DNA follows: TGTGCCAGCAGCTTCCCTTTGGGTCGGGGCCAAGAGACCCAGTACTTC.

The CDR3 reads CASRPPDGNSGANVLTF. The CDR3 nucleotides read TGCGCCAGCAGACCACCCGACGGCAACTCTGGGGCCAACGTCCTGACTTTC. The chain carries TRBV5-1 and TRBJ2-6; D is ambiguous. The V end lost 5 bases, the J end lost 0 bases, and 15 bases lay between the germline ends. Looked up from germline, CDR1 is SGHRS and CDR2 is YFSETQ. The CDR3 runs 17 residues.

This clone was observed a few times. The CDR3 bases are TGTGCCAGCAGCTTAGCTGCGCGGGGGGGCCAGGCGGATACGCAGTATTTT. This encodes CASSLAARGGQADTQYF. V and J are TRBV7-2 and TRBJ2-3, with 9 bases aligning to TRBD2. Looked up from germline, CDR1 is SGHTA and CDR2 is FQGNSA. V shed 0 bases, J shed 6 bases, and the junction held 10 bases outside the gene matches. CDR3 length: 17 amino acids.

The table lists this clone with a few counts. The chain couples TRBV9 to TRBJ1-4; D is undetermined. Trimming shortened V by 4 bases and J by 0 bases, and 13 bases separated the two germline ends. The CDR3 runs 16 residues. CDR1 is SGDLS, CDR2 YYNGEE, per germline. CDR3 loop: CASSPRMLATNEKLFF. In nucleotides, the CDR3 is TGTGCCAGCAGCCCTCGGATGCTTGCAACTAATGAAAAACTGTTTTTT.

This chain connects TRBV29-1 to TRBJ1-2, with no clear D. Germline-derived CDR1 and CDR2 are SQVTM and ANQGSEA. The CDR3 consists of 12 residues. Trimming removed 6 bases from V and 1 base from J, with 9 bases in between. Written as DNA, the CDR3 is TGCAGCGTCCTCAGCCGTAACTATGGCTACACCTTC. Its translation is CSVLSRNYGYTF.

The J gene is TRBJ2-1, the V gene TRBV18; TRBD1 matches at 7 bases. Germline V CDR1 and CDR2: KGHSH, LQKENI. The CDR3 is 14 amino acids. With V trimmed by 3 bases and J by 6 bases, 5 bases remained unmatched. The CDR3 coding sequence is TGTGCCAGCTCACCCGTACAGGGGTTCAATGAGCAGTTCTTC. It codes for CASSPVQGFNEQFF.

In this sample, this clone turned up a few times. This chain uses TRBV18 with TRBJ2-7; no reliable D call. Trimming left V 2 bases short and J 4 bases short, with 9 bases between. The length of the CDR3 is 13 residues. Germline CDR1 KGHSH, CDR2 LQKENI. Written as DNA, the CDR3 is TGTGCCAGCTCACCAGGTAGAGGTTACGAGCAGTACGTC. Its translation: CASSPGRGYEQYV.

The V call is TRBV30, the J call TRBJ2-1; 15 positions agree with TRBD2. This CDR3 has 19 amino acids. V trimming: 0 bases; J trimming: 5 bases; junction bases outside the gene matches: 11. Germline values: CDR1 GTSNPN, CDR2 SVGIG (reference sequence). In DNA form, the CDR3 reads TGTGCCTGGAGTGTAGGCTGGGGACTAGCGGGAGGATATCACAATGAGCAGTTCTTC. This sequence encodes CAWSVGWGLAGGYHNEQFF.

This clone was counted only a few times. Here the CDR3 DNA reads TGCGCCAGCAGCTTGATGACAGGGACAGATACGCAGTATTTT. Its translation is CASSLMTGTDTQYF. The rearrangement links TRBV5-1 to TRBJ2-3; 7 nucleotides agree with TRBD1. V lost 1 base to trimming and J lost 3 bases; unmatched junction nucleotides: 2. CDR1 is SGHRS, CDR2 YFSETQ, per germline. The CDR3 length is 14 residues.

The gene calls are TRBV25-1 and TRBJ2-3; D is unresolved. The CDR3 loop spans 15 amino acids. Germline V gene sequence: CDR1 MGHDK, CDR2 SYGVNS. V dropped 3 bases and J dropped 0 bases, with 10 bases sitting between them. In nucleotides, the CDR3 is TGTGCCAGCAGTGAGTCTTTGGCTAGCACAGATACGCAGTATTTT. Residues: CASSESLASTDTQYF.

This clone showed up just a few times. The V and J genes are TRBV10-3 and TRBJ1-6; D gene unclear. This CDR3 comprises 13 residues. Deletions cut 10 bases from V and 6 bases from J, with 13 bases between. Germline V gene lookup returns CDR1 ENHRY and CDR2 SYGVKD. CDR3 loop: CATRRDLNSPLHF. The DNA for the CDR3 is TGTGCCACTAGAAGGGATCTTAATTCACCCCTCCACTTT.

This clone was recorded a few times. The J gene is TRBJ2-2, the V gene TRBV23-1, with D uncertain. TRBV23-1 has ORF status, its function being uncertain. Trimming took 3 bases from V and 5 from J, leaving 13 bases between them. CDR3 length equals 15 residues. CDR3 amino acids: CASSHSHNTTGELFF. The CDR3 DNA reads as TGCGCCAGCAGTCACAGCCATAACACGACCGGGGAGCTGTTTTTT.

This clone was seen more than once but under ten times. This sequence joins TRBV25-1 and TRBJ1-3, with D possibly being TRBD1 (6 bases). Trimming removed 6 bases at V and 4 bases at J, with 13 bases between. Per the germline V gene, CDR1 is MGHDK and CDR2 is SYGVNS. The CDR3 length is 14 residues. The CDR3 reads CASRQTGFGNTIYF. CDR3 coding DNA: TGTGCCAGCAGGCAAACAGGGTTCGGAAACACCATATATTTT.

This chain connects TRBV4-2 to TRBJ2-3; 10 bases fit TRBD2. The CDR3 has 17 amino acids. J gave up 0 bases and V 0 bases, and 3 bases lay outside the gene matches. Germline V gives CDR1 LGHNA, CDR2 YNFKEQ. The CDR3 coding sequence is TGTGCCAGCAGCCAAGAGGGACTAGCGATTAGCACAGATACGCAGTATTTT. It encodes CASSQEGLAISTDTQYF.

Worth noting for this clone: Other DNA sequences of this sample code for an identical CDR3. The chain uses TRBV7-9 and TRBJ2-3, with D perhaps TRBD2 (5 bases). Trimming pared 3 bases from V and 6 bases from J, leaving 7 bases between. The CDR3 is 12 residues long. Germline CDR1 is SEHNR and CDR2 is FQNEAQ (reference sequence). The CDR3 region has the DNA TGTGCCAGCAGCTTCTCGGGGGATACGCAGTATTTT. It is translated as CASSFSGDTQYF.

This clone was seen more than once but under ten times. The rearrangement links TRBV25-1 to TRBJ1-1; 8 bases are a match to TRBD1. CDR3 size: 13 residues. Trimming cost V 6 bases and J 6 bases; bases outside gene matches: 6. Germline-derived CDR1 and CDR2 are MGHDK and SYGVNS. The CDR3 here is CASSWTGTPEAFF. CDR3 in DNA: TGTGCCAGCAGCTGGACAGGGACCCCTGAAGCTTTCTTT.

In this sample, this clone turned up a few times. V is TRBV6-6 and J is TRBJ1-2; tentative D call: TRBD1 (5 bases). V gave up 0 bases and J gave up 3 bases, with 8 bases separating them. This CDR3 has 14 residues. Germline V gene lookup returns CDR1 MNHNY and CDR2 SVGAGI (reference sequence). The CDR3 DNA follows: TGTGCCAGCAGTTACTCAGGGGTGGACTATGGCTACACCTTC. It specifies CASSYSGVDYGYTF.

This clone has more than one count but fewer than ten. This CDR3 is also generated by other DNA sequences in the sample. This chain joins TRBV30 and TRBJ1-5; D remains unclear. V gave up 0 bases and J gave up 7 bases, with 7 bases separating them. CDR3 length: 12 amino acids. Germline V gene data show CDR1 as GTSNPN and CDR2 as SVGIG (reference sequence). CDR3 coding DNA: TGTGCCTGGAGTGTACGTTCGCAGCCCCAGCATTTT. Protein product: CAWSVRSQPQHF. The full variable domain, completed using reference TRBV30 and TRBJ1-5, is SQTIHQWPATLVQPVGSPLSLECTVEGTSNPNLYWYRQAAGRGLQLLFYSVGIGQISSEVPQNLSASRPQDRQFILSSKKLLLSDSGFYLCAWSVRSQPQHFGDGTRLSIL.

This clone appeared a few times. The V and J genes are TRBV6-6 and TRBJ2-7, with D possibly called TRBD1 or TRBD2 (5 bases each). The CDR3 covers 14 residues. Germline CDR1 is MNHNY and CDR2 is SVGAGI (reference sequence). V was pared by 5 bases and J by 4 bases, with 15 bases between. Here the CDR3 reads CASSDSGTGYEQYF. The CDR3 DNA is TGTGCCAGCAGTGATTCCGGGACGGGGTACGAGCAGTACTTC.

Comments on this clone: This sample includes further DNA sequences coding for the same CDR3. The genes are TRBV29-1 and TRBJ1-1, with D perhaps TRBD1 (6 bases). Germline-derived CDR1 and CDR2 are SQVTM and ANQGSEA. The CDR3 extends over 12 amino acids. Trimming took 3 bases from V and 2 from J, leaving 7 bases between them. The CDR3 reads CSVETGNTEAFF. The CDR3 DNA reads TGCAGCGTTGAGACAGGCAACACTGAAGCTTTCTTT.

The gene calls are TRBV29-1 and TRBJ1-5; perhaps TRBD1 as D (5 bases). The CDR3 runs 13 residues. Trimming took off 4 bases at V and 5 bases at J, with 12 bases between the two ends. Germline CDR1 reads SQVTM; CDR2 reads ANQGSEA. The CDR3 nucleotides read TGCAGCGTTGCCGGGGGTAGGGATCAGCCCCAGCATTTT. Protein: CSVAGGRDQPQHF.

This clone has only a few counts. The V call is TRBV5-1, the J call TRBJ2-1; maybe TRBD1 (6 bases). Germline CDR1 and CDR2: SGHRS and YFSETQ. Trimming took 3 bases from V and 0 from J, leaving 10 bases between them. This CDR3 comprises 15 residues. CDR3 loop: CASSWDTSSYNEQFF. As DNA, the CDR3 is TGCGCCAGCAGCTGGGACACGAGCTCCTACAATGAGCAGTTCTTC.

There are a few counts of this clone. This chain joins TRBV4-3 and TRBJ1-1; TRBD1 agrees at 9 bases. This CDR3 has 16 residues. The ends lost 0 bases at V and 9 bases at J; junction bases unmatched: 11. Germline-derived CDR1 and CDR2 are LGHNA and YSLEER. CDR3 DNA sequence: TGCGCCAGCAGCCAAGAAATGCTGGGGACAGGGAAAAAAGCTTTCTTT. Translated, it gives CASSQEMLGTGKKAFF.

Only a few counts were recorded for this clone. V usage is TRBV5-1 and J usage is TRBJ2-7; TRBD1 matches at 10 bases. The J segment lost 5 bases and the V segment lost 0 bases, leaving 2 bases of the junction unmatched. The germline gives CDR1 SGHRS, CDR2 YFSETQ. This CDR3 is 14 amino acids long. CDR3 DNA sequence: TGCGCCAGCAGCTTGGGACAGGGGGCCAACGAGCAGTACGTC. As protein: CASSLGQGANEQYV.

The rearrangement joins TRBV28 to TRBJ2-4; maybe TRBD2 (7 bases). Germline V gene lookup returns CDR1 MDHEN and CDR2 SYDVKM. CDR3 length: 15 residues. The germline V and J ends were trimmed by 4 bases and 0 bases, with 10 bases remaining between them. In DNA, the CDR3 is TGTGCCAGCAGTTCCGGGGGGCTAGCCAAAAACATTCAGTACTTC. Translation gives CASSSGGLAKNIQYF.

The chain has TRBV4-1 and TRBJ2-7, with no clear D. V was clipped by 0 bases and J by 2 bases, with 14 bases between them. CDR1 is MGHRA, CDR2 YSYEKL, per germline. CDR3 length equals 16 residues. This chain's CDR3 is CASSQDVSLRAYEQYV. In nucleotides, the CDR3 is TGCGCCAGCAGCCAAGATGTAAGCCTTAGAGCCTACGAGCAGTACGTC.

The V gene is TRBV5-6, the J gene TRBJ2-5, with 8 bases fitting TRBD1. CDR1 and CDR2 from the germline V gene are SGHDT and YYEEEE. The V segment lost 1 base and the J segment 5 bases; nucleotides outside the gene matches: 16. The CDR3 length is 18 residues. The CDR3 is CASSLWLGSRQGTETQYF. DNA of the CDR3: TGTGCCAGCAGCTTGTGGCTCGGAAGCCGACAGGGGACGGAGACCCAGTACTTC.

The rearrangement joins TRBV2 to TRBJ2-1; 7 positions agree with TRBD1. The germline CDR1 and CDR2 sequences are SNHLY and FYNNEI. This CDR3 comprises 13 residues. After removal of 7 bases from V and 4 bases from J, the junction contained 4 bases not matched to a gene. The DNA for the CDR3 is TGTGCCAGCAAGACAGGGTGGTACAATGAGCAGTTCTTC. Translation: CASKTGWYNEQFF.

The chain is built from TRBV4-3 and TRBJ1-1; the D is unclear. This CDR3 contains 15 residues. Trimming removed 0 bases at V and 4 bases at J, with 12 bases between. CDR1 and CDR2 from the germline V gene are LGHNA and YSLEER. The DNA for the CDR3 is TGCGCCAGCAGCCAAGATAGTATCGGAGGCACTGAAGCTTTCTTT. This translates into CASSQDSIGGTEAFF.